This T cell receptor (beta chain) was retrieved from a study of molecular identifiers for immune sequencing clone quantification. Study-wide results and limits: Whereas naive cells kept under 1% of molecules in clones above 20 RNA copies, such clones held over 97% in effectors.

The authors built bulk TCR libraries by previously described methods with listed TCR primers. TCRdb recomputed calls from the PCR reads with MiXCR, one row per CDR3 protein. The sample includes over 600,000 distinct CDR3 sequences, about 20% of them seen just once. The V and J ends lost 3 bases and 4 bases, in that order; junction bases with no gene match: 14. Germline V CDR1 and CDR2: GTSNPN, SVGIG (reference sequence). The CDR3 runs 16 residues. A note on this clonotype: Its antigen is not known.

The clonotype originates from a human donor in good health. Some libraries in this study had Jurkat cell RNA spiked in. The chain combines TRBV30 with TRBJ2-5; 7 bases fit TRBD2. Sample: naive CD8+ T cells from blood, with Jurkat cell RNA spiked in. Stated subset: FACS-sorted CD8+CD4-CCR7+CD45RA+ naive T cells. The CDR3 nucleotides read TGTGCCTGGAGGGAAATTACTAGCGATGTTTCAGAGACCCAGTACTTC. Translating it yields CAWREITSDVSETQYF. Using reference TRBV30 and TRBJ2-5 for the parts outside the CDR3, the full variable domain is SQTIHQWPATLVQPVGSPLSLECTVEGTSNPNLYWYRQAAGRGLQLLFYSVGIGQISSEVPQNLSASRPQDRQFILSSKKLLLSDSGFYLCAWREITSDVSETQYFGPGTRLLVL.